This TCR beta chain was observed in a study of blood T cell repertoires in COVID-19. In the study overall: From T cells, B-cell-depleted T cells, or PBMCs came the material, which was cDNA or gDNA.

The participants were between roughly 18 and 89 years old and came from under 25 US areas. Cohort placement rested on clinical history that participants reported themselves. The CDR3 covers 15 residues. With 3 bases clipped from V and 2 bases from J, the junction kept 5 bases outside the gene matches. CDR1 is SGHKS, CDR2 YYEKEE, per germline (reference sequence). In the study's own analysis: Nucleated cell counts were estimated from reference gene primer amplification. Sequenced by immunoSEQ multiplex PCR; TCRdb stores in-frame clones only, minus some. The DNA was the basis for D and trimming; V, J and clone size are from that table. Of about 280,000 clones listed, 70% to 90% are singletons.

This clonotype was sampled from a woman in her 30s with acute COVID-19. The specimen was PBMCs or T cells enriched from blood (not recorded which). The chain combines TRBV5-5 with TRBJ2-3, with 8 bases fitting TRBD1. The CDR3 DNA is TGTGCCAGCAGCTGGACAGGGAGCTTCACAGATACGCAGTATTTT. Translated, it gives CASSWTGSFTDTQYF. Variable domain in full (rest from reference TRBV5-5 and TRBJ2-3): DAGVTQSPTHLIKTRGQQVTLRCSPISGHKSVSWYQQVLGQGPQFIFQYYEKEERGRGNFPDRFSARQFPNYSSELNVNALLLGDSALYLCASSWTGSFTDTQYFGPGTRLTVL.